Presented here are 29 T cell receptor beta chains from one specimen sequenced in a study of CD8+ T cells in alopecia areata. RNA extraction and reverse transcription yielded cDNA as sequencing template. Clones were sequenced by immunoSEQ multiplex PCR, and TCRdb holds only the in-frame ones, with some missing. There are roughly 150,000 clones in the sample; 55% occur only once, and more than 4.5% lies in the top ten. Sequencing was done on a sample of CD4+ T cells sorted from blood. The receptors stem from a human donor in good health.

The V gene is TRBV29-1, the J gene TRBJ1-2; no clear D gene. V dropped 1 base and J dropped 2 bases, with 23 bases sitting between them. This CDR3 is built from 18 residues. Germline assignment: CDR1 SQVTM and CDR2 ANQGSEA. The CDR3 DNA sequence: TGCAGCGTTGAAGCCCCGTATGGGCTCGCGGGGTACAACTATGGCTACACCTTC. Translated: CSVEAPYGLAGYNYGYTF.

The sample holds one count of this clone. This chain joins TRBV27 and TRBJ2-3; D possibly corresponds to TRBD2 (5 bases). CDR3 length: 13 amino acids. V lost 5 bases, J lost 5 bases, and 11 bases lay in between. Germline loops: CDR1 MNHEY, CDR2 SMNVEV (reference sequence). CDR3 nucleotides: TGTGCCAGCAGTCCCCGAGAGGGAGATACGCAGTATTTT. As protein: CASSPREGDTQYF.

The V and J genes are TRBV6-5 and TRBJ2-7; no definite D call. The V end lost 4 bases, the J end lost 0 bases, and 7 bases lay between the germline ends. The CDR3 spans 13 residues. The germline V gene encodes CDR1 MNHEY and CDR2 SVGAGI. The CDR3 DNA follows: TGTGCCAGCAGTTCCCCGGCCTCCTACGAGCAGTACTTC. Amino acids: CASSSPASYEQYF.

This clone was recorded a few times. The chain couples TRBV5-1 to TRBJ2-5, with D tentatively TRBD1 or TRBD2 (5 bases each). With 0 bases removed from V and 11 bases from J, the gap between germline ends came to 17 bases. CDR1 and CDR2 (germline): SGHRS, YFSETQ. The CDR3 loop spans 14 amino acids. The CDR3, as DNA: TGCGCCAGCAGCTTGGCTAGCAGGGCCCAGGAGCAGTACTTC. Residues: CASSLASRAQEQYF.

This clone was picked up a small number of times. The chain has TRBV7-9 and TRBJ1-2; perhaps TRBD1 as D (5 bases). V dropped 5 bases and J dropped 3 bases, with 19 bases sitting between them. Germline V gives CDR1 SEHNR, CDR2 FQNEAQ (reference sequence). The CDR3 has 16 amino acids. This CDR3 reads CASSIRQGRRDYGYTF. CDR3 coding DNA: TGTGCCAGCAGCATAAGGCAGGGAAGGAGGGACTATGGCTACACCTTC.

This chain connects TRBV7-9 to TRBJ1-2, with 11 bases fitting TRBD1. V dropped 4 bases and J dropped 6; count of bases not matched to a gene: 7. The CDR3 is made up of 15 amino acids. From germline, CDR1 is SEHNR and CDR2 FQNEAQ (reference sequence). The CDR3 coding sequence is TGTGCCAGCAGCTCCCGGGACAGGGGGGAACATGGCTACACCTTC. Translation gives CASSSRDRGEHGYTF.

J is TRBJ2-3 and V is TRBV15, with D maybe TRBD1 (5 bases). V was pared by 4 bases and J by 4 bases, with 15 bases between. CDR1 and CDR2 from the germline V gene are LNHNV and YYDKDF (reference sequence). The CDR3 contains 15 residues. CDR3 sequence: CATSMGGAGADTQYF. For the CDR3, the DNA is TGTGCCACCAGCATGGGTGGGGCCGGTGCAGATACGCAGTATTTT. Drawing the rest from reference TRBV15 and TRBJ2-3, the complete variable domain is DAMVIQNPRYQVTQFGKPVTLSCSQTLNHNVMYWYQQKSSQAPKLLFHYYDKDFNNEADTPDNFQSRRPNTSFCFLDIRSPGLGDTAMYLCATSMGGAGADTQYFGPGTRLTVL.

This clone was recorded once. This chain uses TRBV2 with TRBJ2-1; D ambiguous. CDR3 length equals 13 residues. Per germline, CDR1 SNHLY and CDR2 FYNNEI. V gave up 8 bases and J gave up 5 bases, with 13 bases separating them. CDR3 sequence: CASGTFDDNEQFF. The CDR3 DNA is TGTGCCAGCGGAACTTTCGATGACAATGAGCAGTTCTTC.

CDR3 bases: TGCGCCAGCAGCTTGTTGGCTAGCGGGAGAATCCTGAGCTCCTACGAGCAGTACTTC. Residues: CASSLLASGRILSSYEQYF. This chain joins TRBV5-1 and TRBJ2-7, with 10 bases fitting TRBD2. The germline gives CDR1 SGHRS, CDR2 YFSETQ. The CDR3 has 19 residues. Germline trimming cut 1 base from V and 0 bases from J; bases unmatched to any gene: 13.

The chain uses TRBV19 and TRBJ2-7, with 8 bases that match TRBD2. The CDR3 spans 16 residues. Germline trimming cut 6 bases from V and 3 bases from J; bases unmatched to any gene: 13. Per germline, CDR1 LNHDA and CDR2 SQIVND (reference sequence). This CDR3 is CASRVRRGTRFYEQYF. In nucleotides, the CDR3 is TGTGCCAGTAGAGTCCGGCGTGGGACTAGGTTCTACGAGCAGTACTTC. Together with reference TRBV19 and TRBJ2-7, the CDR3 gives the full variable domain: DGGITQSPKYLFRKEGQNVTLSCEQNLNHDAMYWYRQDPGQGLRLIYYSQIVNDFQKGDIAEGYSVSREKKESFPLTVTSAQKNPTAFYLCASRVRRGTRFYEQYFGPGTRLTVT.

This clone was seen a handful of times. V is TRBV19 and J is TRBJ1-4; no reliable D call. This CDR3 has 12 amino acids. The V gene lost 3 bases and the J gene lost 11 bases, with 10 bases spanning the gap. CDR1 and CDR2 (germline): LNHDA, SQIVND (reference sequence). The DNA of the CDR3 is TGTGCCAGTAGTATCGCGGCAGCCAAACTGTTTTTT. It translates to CASSIAAAKLFF.

This clone showed up just once. V is TRBV6-6 and J is TRBJ1-5; TRBD1 matches at 7 bases. The CDR3 contains 16 residues. V lost 1 base and J lost 9; bases outside the gene matches: 12. Germline lookup yields CDR1 MNHNY and CDR2 SVGAGI (reference sequence). CDR3 nucleotide sequence: TGTGCCAGCAGTTACTGGGACGGGACAGCGGGCATGCCCCAGCATTTT. It encodes CASSYWDGTAGMPQHF.

The chain recombines TRBV28 with TRBJ1-2; possibly TRBD1 for D (5 bases). The germline V gene has CDR1 MDHEN and CDR2 SYDVKM. V dropped 8 bases and J dropped 2 bases, with 15 bases sitting between them. The CDR3 is 14 amino acids. The CDR3 protein is CASEGQGRNYGYTF. CDR3 DNA: TGTGCCAGCGAGGGTCAGGGCCGCAACTATGGCTACACCTTC.

This clone occurred once. The chain joins TRBV6-5 to TRBJ2-3; no clear D. The germline V and J ends were trimmed by 1 base and 7 bases, with 3 bases remaining between them. CDR3 length: 11 residues. Germline V gene data show CDR1 as MNHEY and CDR2 as SVGAGI. The DNA of the CDR3 is TGTGCCAGCAGTTACTTTAATACGCAGTATTTT. The encoded protein is CASSYFNTQYF.

This clone was counted a few times. The chain links TRBV28 to TRBJ1-2; D gene unclear. This CDR3 spans 13 amino acids. Trimming pared 3 bases from V and 6 bases from J, leaving 11 bases between. Per the germline V gene, CDR1 is MDHEN and CDR2 is SYDVKM. For the CDR3, the DNA is TGTGCCAGCAGTTTCGCAGGAAGGCATGGCTACACCTTC. This gives the protein CASSFAGRHGYTF.

The chain links TRBV29-1 to TRBJ2-5; either TRBD1 or TRBD2 may supply D (5 bases each). Per germline, CDR1 SQVTM and CDR2 ANQGSEA. This CDR3 contains 13 residues. Trimming shortened V by 2 bases and J by 5 bases, and 12 bases separated the two germline ends. The CDR3 region is CSVESSRAETQYF. The CDR3 nucleotides are TGCAGCGTTGAATCTAGCAGGGCGGAGACCCAGTACTTC.

This clone has a handful of counts. This chain uses TRBV25-1 with TRBJ2-3; 8 nucleotides agree with TRBD1. Germline V CDR1 and CDR2: MGHDK, SYGVNS. CDR3 length: 18 amino acids. Unmatched junction bases numbered 18, after V lost 1 base and J lost 9 bases. CDR3 region: CASSEFFDRGPVRTTQYF. The CDR3 bases are TGTGCCAGCAGTGAATTTTTCGACAGGGGACCCGTCCGAACGACGCAGTATTTT.

The chain uses TRBV5-1 and TRBJ1-1, with TRBD1 identical over 10 bases. V shed 0 bases and J 1 base; nucleotides not matched to a gene: 0. This CDR3 has 15 residues. Germline assignment: CDR1 SGHRS and CDR2 YFSETQ. CDR3 nucleotide sequence: TGCGCCAGCAGCTTGGGGACAGGGGGGAACACTGAAGCTTTCTTT. This sequence encodes CASSLGTGGNTEAFF.

Only one count was recorded for this clone. This rearrangement joins TRBV14 to TRBJ1-1; D uncertain. The CDR3 is 13 residues long. Trimming stripped 6 bases from V and 3 bases from J, with 11 bases between. CDR1 is SGHDN and CDR2 is FVKESK in the germline V gene. The DNA for the CDR3 is TGTGCCAGCAGATTCTCGGGGTACACTGAAGCTTTCTTT. This encodes CASRFSGYTEAFF.

V is TRBV29-1 and J is TRBJ2-5; D possibly corresponds to TRBD1 (6 bases). CDR1 SQVTM and CDR2 ANQGSEA come from the germline V gene. V was pared by 6 bases and J by 0 bases, with 14 bases between. This CDR3 spans 14 amino acids. The CDR3 nucleotides read TGCAGCGTGGGAGACAGGAGAAACCAAGAGACCCAGTACTTC. It translates to CSVGDRRNQETQYF.

The chain couples TRBV5-1 to TRBJ2-1, with D possibly TRBD2 on 6 matching bases. Trimming pared 5 bases from V and 3 bases from J, leaving 18 bases between. The CDR3 contains 16 residues. Germline-derived CDR1 and CDR2 are SGHRS and YFSETQ. The CDR3 spells CASSIGRDSYYNEQFF. In DNA form, the CDR3 reads TGCGCCAGCAGTATTGGTCGGGACTCTTACTACAATGAGCAGTTCTTC. The variable domain in full, with the rest retrieved from reference TRBV5-1 and TRBJ2-1, is KAGVTQTPRYLIKTRGQQVTLSCSPISGHRSVSWYQQTPGQGLQFLFEYFSETQRNKGNFPGRFSGRQFSNSRSEMNVSTLELGDSALYLCASSIGRDSYYNEQFFGPGTRLTVL.

The gene calls are TRBV29-1 and TRBJ2-7; 7 bases line up with TRBD2. V was pared by 4 bases and J by 6 bases, with 6 bases of the junction left unmatched. Germline loops: CDR1 SQVTM, CDR2 ANQGSEA. The CDR3 extends over 12 amino acids. The CDR3 nucleotides are TGCAGCGTTGGGCGCGGGAGTGGCGAGCAGTACTTC. It yields the protein CSVGRGSGEQYF.

The chain carries TRBV5-1 and TRBJ1-2; no clear D gene. CDR3 size: 15 residues. Looked up from germline, CDR1 is SGHRS and CDR2 is YFSETQ. The V and J ends lost 1 base and 3 bases respectively, with 13 bases between them. CDR3: CASSLNTARDYGYTF. CDR3 DNA: TGCGCCAGCAGCTTGAATACCGCACGGGACTATGGCTACACCTTC.

The V call is TRBV27, the J call TRBJ2-2, with no clear D. Between the trimmed V and J ends, which lost 6 bases and 7 bases, there was a span of 9 bases. Germline-derived CDR1 and CDR2 are MNHEY and SMNVEV (reference sequence). CDR3 length equals 12 residues. CDR3 nucleotides: TGTGCCAGCAGGAAAGTAGTCGGGGAGCTGTTTTTT. Protein product: CASRKVVGELFF.

This clone has only a few counts. In DNA, the CDR3 is TGTGCCTGGAAGGGAAAGGGTAAAAATTACGAGCAGTACTTC. It specifies CAWKGKGKNYEQYF. The gene calls are TRBV30 and TRBJ2-7; D is unclear. Germline loops: CDR1 GTSNPN, CDR2 SVGIG (reference sequence). The ends were cut back, 4 bases at V and 4 bases at J, with 17 bases in the middle. The CDR3 runs to 14 residues.

This clone was recorded only once. This chain links TRBV29-1 with TRBJ2-1; 9 nucleotides align to TRBD2. This CDR3 region has 15 residues. V shed 8 bases and J 0 bases; nucleotides not matched to a gene: 8. Germline loops: CDR1 SQVTM, CDR2 ANQGSEA. The CDR3: CSLGTSLSSYNEQFF. In DNA form, the CDR3 reads TGCAGCCTTGGGACTAGCCTCAGCTCCTACAATGAGCAGTTCTTC.

The CDR3 region is CSVEKRGQMNTEAFF. The CDR3, as DNA: TGCAGCGTTGAAAAGAGAGGGCAGATGAACACTGAAGCTTTCTTT. The chain links TRBV29-1 to TRBJ1-1, with D unresolved. V was clipped by 2 bases and J by 0 bases, with 13 bases between them. The germline CDR1 and CDR2 sequences are SQVTM and ANQGSEA. This CDR3 comprises 15 residues. Using reference TRBV29-1 and TRBJ1-1 for the parts outside the CDR3, the full variable domain is SAVISQKPSRDICQRGTSLTIQCQVDSQVTMMFWYRQQPGQSLTLIATANQGSEATYESGFVIDKFPISRPNLTFSTLTVSNMSPEDSSIYLCSVEKRGQMNTEAFFGQGTRLTVV.

The chain joins TRBV27 to TRBJ2-3; D possibly uses TRBD1 or TRBD2 (5 bases each). This CDR3 spans 14 amino acids. Deletions cut 4 bases from V and 2 bases from J, with 10 bases between. Germline-derived CDR1 and CDR2 are MNHEY and SMNVEV (reference sequence). The CDR3 bases are TGTGCCAGCAGTTCCGGGACCACCACAGATACGCAGTATTTT. This gives the protein CASSSGTTTDTQYF.

J is TRBJ1-5 and V is TRBV30; tentative D call: TRBD1 (5 bases). This CDR3 has 14 residues. V lost 0 bases, J lost 4 bases, and 10 bases lay in between. Germline CDR1 reads GTSNPN; CDR2 reads SVGIG (reference sequence). The CDR3 is CAWSVWGGNQPQHF. Written as DNA, the CDR3 is TGTGCCTGGAGTGTATGGGGGGGAAATCAGCCCCAGCATTTT.